A selection of T cell receptor beta chains follows, all from one sample in a study of cytomegalovirus exposure and HLA in healthy donors. Repertoires were generated with immunoSEQ multiplex PCR, while TCRdb's copy carries only in-frame clones and drops some. Counted here are about 180,000 clones, more than 75% occurring once; the ten biggest clones make up 2% to 3%. Sequenced sample: PBMCs. All receptors derive from a man younger than 35 in good health and CMV-seropositive. Each CDR3 is given with its conserved first and last residue. A D gene is named only where the DNA matches it firmly. Some rows mark clone size as missing; the rest say once, few, many or name a class of expanded clone.

V	J	D	size	CDR3	DNA
TRBV19	TRBJ2-7	NA	NA	CASRTGTLSEEQYF	TGTGCCAGTAGGACCGGGACACTTAGCGAGGAGCAGTACTTC
TRBV9	TRBJ1-1	TRBD1	NA	CASSPHRGSTEAFF	TGTGCCAGCAGCCCTCACAGGGGAAGCACTGAAGCTTTCTTT
TRBV4-2	TRBJ2-2	TRBD2	NA	CASSQREGRGTGELFF	TGTGCCAGCAGCCAAAGGGAGGGCCGCGGCACCGGGGAGCTGTTTTTT
TRBV9	TRBJ1-2	TRBD1	NA	CASSVAGGQEALGGYTF	TGTGCCAGCAGCGTAGCTGGAGGACAGGAGGCCTTGGGTGGCTACACCTTC
TRBV7-2	TRBJ1-1	NA	NA	CASSISPTEAFF	TGTGCCAGCAGCATTTCTCCGACTGAAGCTTTCTTT
TRBV21-1	TRBJ2-1	NA	NA	CASRTGLAGSRNEQFF	TGTGCCAGCAGGACGGGACTAGCGGGTTCGAGGAATGAGCAGTTCTTC
TRBV9	TRBJ1-2	NA	once	CASSKTDGIYGYTF	TGTGCCAGCAGCAAAACAGACGGGATCTATGGCTACACCTTC
TRBV6-1	TRBJ2-5	NA	NA	CASSRREETQYF	TGTGCCAGCAGCCGCCGGGAGGAGACCCAGTACTTC
TRBV7-9	TRBJ2-5	TRBD2	NA	CASSRLAGPQETQYF	TGTGCCAGCAGTAGACTAGCGGGACCCCAAGAGACCCAGTACTTC
TRBV7-3	TRBJ2-7	TRBD2	NA	CASSLEIAGGEQYF	TGTGCCAGCAGCTTAGAGATAGCGGGAGGGGAGCAGTACTTC
TRBV20-1	TRBJ2-1	NA	NA	CSASGPFF	TGCAGTGCTTCTGGGCCCTTCTTC
TRBV4-1	TRBJ2-7	NA	NA	CASSQVGQTYEQYF	TGCGCCAGCAGCCAGGTTGGACAGACCTACGAGCAGTACTTC
TRBV7-3	TRBJ2-1	TRBD1	NA	CASSRDRGPYNEQFF	TGTGCCAGCAGTCGAGACAGGGGACCCTACAATGAGCAGTTCTTC
TRBV9	TRBJ2-1	NA	NA	CASSTVRDRGYNEQFF	TGTGCCAGCAGTACAGTCAGGGATAGGGGGTACAATGAGCAGTTCTTC
TRBV27	TRBJ2-1	NA	NA	CASSLVHQNEQFF	TGTGCCAGCAGTTTAGTACACCAGAATGAGCAGTTCTTC
TRBV19	TRBJ2-3	NA	many	CASSIGSGHTDTQYF	TGTGCCAGTAGTATAGGTAGCGGACACACAGATACGCAGTATTTT
TRBV4-3	TRBJ2-1	NA	NA	CASSHLGLTPNNEQFF	TGCGCCAGCAGCCACCTGGGACTCACCCCCAACAATGAGCAGTTCTTC
TRBV2	TRBJ2-1	NA	NA	CASSQDDSRIVLYNEQFF	TGTGCCAGCAGTCAAGACGACAGTAGGATCGTCCTTTACAATGAGCAGTTCTTC
TRBV5-1	TRBJ2-1	NA	NA	CASSLVTGSYNEQFF	TGCGCCAGCAGCTTGGTGACGGGGTCCTACAATGAGCAGTTCTTC
TRBV7-9	TRBJ2-1	NA	NA	CASSAPTRQAYNEQFF	TGTGCCAGCAGCGCCCCGACTAGGCAGGCCTACAATGAGCAGTTCTTC
TRBV5-4	TRBJ1-1	NA	NA	CASSLGQAREAFF	TGTGCCAGCAGCTTGGGACAGGCCCGTGAAGCTTTCTTT
TRBV18	TRBJ2-1	NA	few	CASSPRRDFNEQFF	TGTGCCAGCTCACCGCGCAGGGACTTCAATGAGCAGTTCTTC
TRBV27	TRBJ1-2	NA	NA	CASSPAGPSNYGYTF	TGTGCCAGCAGTCCGGCGGGACCATCTAACTATGGCTACACCTTC
TRBV5-1	TRBJ1-4	TRBD1	NA	CASRYGTGVAGEKLFF	TGCGCCAGCAGATACGGGACAGGGGTCGCCGGGGAAAAACTGTTTTTT
TRBV7-9	TRBJ2-1	NA	NA	CASSPSMTVSSYNEQFF	TGTGCCAGCAGCCCTTCGATGACAGTTAGCTCCTACAATGAGCAGTTCTTC
TRBV6-5	TRBJ2-5	NA	NA	CASSYSAVKTQYF	TGTGCCAGCAGCTACTCGGCGGTAAAGACCCAGTACTTC
TRBV19	TRBJ1-2	TRBD1	NA	CASHDWTAGQTYYGYTF	TGTGCCAGTCACGATTGGACTGCGGGACAGACCTACTATGGCTACACCTTC
TRBV6-6	TRBJ1-5	TRBD1	once	CASSLYVGQGDQPQHF	TGTGCCAGCAGTTTATACGTAGGACAGGGGGATCAGCCCCAGCATTTT
TRBV7-2	TRBJ1-4	TRBD1	NA	CASSLPGQGAGPANEKLFF	TGTGCCAGCAGCTTACCGGGACAGGGGGCCGGTCCGGCTAATGAAAAACTGTTTTTT
TRBV9	TRBJ2-7	NA	NA	CASSVSGESMYEQYF	TGTGCCAGCAGCGTATCGGGGGAGTCAATGTACGAGCAGTACTTC
TRBV11-2	TRBJ2-3	NA	NA	CASSLATSTDTQYF	TGTGCCAGCAGCTTAGCGACTAGCACAGATACGCAGTATTTT
TRBV7-2	TRBJ2-7	NA	NA	CASTSPRDSSYEQYF	TGTGCCAGCACCTCCCCCCGGGACTCGTCCTACGAGCAGTACTTC
TRBV27	TRBJ2-1	NA	NA	CASSFGEYNEQFF	TGTGCCAGCAGTTTTGGGGAGTACAATGAGCAGTTCTTC
TRBV7-8	TRBJ2-7	TRBD1	NA	CASSSEKTGTGAAEQYF	TGTGCCAGCAGCTCAGAGAAAACCGGGACAGGGGCGGCCGAGCAGTACTTC
TRBV13	TRBJ2-7	TRBD1	NA	CASSTGQGTSYEQYF	TGTGCCAGCAGCACAGGACAGGGGACCTCCTACGAGCAGTACTTC
TRBV6-9	TRBJ1-3	TRBD1	NA	CASSPGTDRSGNTIYF	TGTGCCAGCAGCCCCGGGACAGATCGCTCTGGAAACACCATATATTTT
TRBV4-3	TRBJ2-1	NA	NA	CASSLAASYNEQFF	TGCGCCAGCAGCCTAGCGGCCTCCTACAATGAGCAGTTCTTC
TRBV4-3	TRBJ1-2	TRBD1	medium-sized	CASSQARTGGYGYTF	TGCGCCAGCAGCCAAGCGAGGACAGGGGGCTATGGCTACACCTTC
TRBV13	TRBJ2-1	TRBD2	NA	CASSTGLGREEDNEQFF	TGTGCCAGCAGCACAGGTTTAGGGCGGGAGGAGGACAATGAGCAGTTCTTC
TRBV4-2	TRBJ1-6	TRBD1	NA	CASSPIYRGNNSPLHF	TGTGCCAGCAGCCCAATCTACAGGGGGAATAATTCACCCCTCCACTTT
TRBV2	TRBJ2-1	TRBD1	NA	CASNPDRVGTNEQFF	TGTGCCAGCAATCCGGACAGGGTAGGGACCAATGAGCAGTTCTTC
TRBV14	TRBJ1-3	NA	NA	CASSLWGGGNTIYF	TGTGCCAGCAGCCTGTGGGGGGGCGGAAACACCATATATTTT
TRBV2	TRBJ2-1	TRBD2	NA	CASSSPGLAGVEQFF	TGTGCCAGCAGTTCTCCGGGACTAGCGGGAGTGGAGCAGTTCTTC